This T cell receptor beta chain derives from a study of graft-versus-host responses after intestinal transplantation. Whole-study context: Anti-thymocyte globulin was used for induction in all recipients, who then took tacrolimus and steroids for about 3 years. Broader study findings: Some GvH clones appeared in ileal mucosa or blood before recipient bone marrow. Across patients carrying graft-donor T cell macrochimerism, allografts held high graft-versus-host to host-versus-graft clonal ratios. Peak circulating GvH clone levels tracked with early post-transplant HvG declines.

The CDR3 covers 13 residues. Per germline, CDR1 ENHRY and CDR2 SYGVKD. V was clipped by 7 bases and J by 1 base, with 10 bases between them. In the case of this clone: The antigen is unknown.

The method was immunoSEQ multiplex PCR; TCRdb's version includes in-frame clones alone and lacks a portion of them. The table shows tens of thousands of clones, with over 80% occurring only once. V is TRBV10-3 and J is TRBJ1-1; no clear D gene. The TCR sequence derives from a human patient who received an intestinal transplant, so some T cells may come from the graft donor. Sequences were derived from PBMCs, sampled about 800 days after a first intestinal transplant, on the day of a second. CDR3 coding DNA: TGTGCCATCAATCCGGACCCGAACACTGAAGCTTTCTTT. Translated, it gives CAINPDPNTEAFF.